This TCR beta chain is drawn from a study of T cell responses to AZD1222 COVID-19 vaccine. Study observations and caveats: Vaccine-related CD4 TCRs covered spike, predominating at 160-218 and 743-854.

The assay was immunoSEQ multiplex PCR, and TCRdb's table has in-frame clones only and misses some. The sample includes some 130,000 clones, about 90% of them seen just once. As to this clone: What it binds is unknown.

V lost 3 bases and J 11 bases, leaving 14 bases between the germline ends. CDR1 is ENHRY and CDR2 is SYGVKD in the germline V gene. CDR3 length equals 13 residues. The sample in question was peripheral blood, obtained on day 0 of AZD1222 vaccination. The TCR was taken from an adult in good health. The V gene is TRBV10-3, the J gene TRBJ1-5; weak D call: TRBD1 (5 bases). The CDR3 DNA reads as TGTGCCATCAGTGAAGACAGTCTCGGGGCCCAGCATTTT. Translating gives CAISEDSLGAQHF.